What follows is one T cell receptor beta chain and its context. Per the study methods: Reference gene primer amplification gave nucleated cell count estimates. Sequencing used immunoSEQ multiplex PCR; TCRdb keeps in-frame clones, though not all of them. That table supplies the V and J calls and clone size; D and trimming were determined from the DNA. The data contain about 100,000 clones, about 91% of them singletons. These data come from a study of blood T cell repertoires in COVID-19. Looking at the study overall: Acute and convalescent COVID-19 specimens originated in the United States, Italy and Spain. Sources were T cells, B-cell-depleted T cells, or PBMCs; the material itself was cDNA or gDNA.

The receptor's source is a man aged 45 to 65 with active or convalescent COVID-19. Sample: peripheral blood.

Here the CDR3 DNA reads TGCGCCAGCAGTGGACTAGCGGGAGTAGACGAGCAGTACTTC. Its protein is CASSGLAGVDEQYF. V gene TRBV10-1 combines with J gene TRBJ2-7, with 12 positions matching TRBD2. Germline trimming cut 4 bases from V and 5 bases from J; bases unmatched to any gene: 3. The CDR3 is 14 amino acids. The germline V gene has CDR1 WNHNN and CDR2 SYGVQD (reference sequence).